Following are 18 T cell receptor beta chains from one sample sequenced in a study of T-cell memory formation after mild COVID-19. Via MiXCR, TCRdb re-called the 5' RACE reads, giving one row per CDR3 protein. The profile shows 180,000 or so distinct CDR3 sequences, approximately 10% of them singletons. The sequenced material came from PBMCs or a T cell subset sorted from them (not recorded which). Receptor source: a man aged 18 to 29 who had mild COVID-19 (a few samples of this study predate the infection). Cell type and time point are not known.

This chain connects TRBV25-1 to TRBJ1-1; D gene ambiguous. The germline gives CDR1 MGHDK, CDR2 SYGVNS. The V and J ends lost 2 bases and 8 bases respectively, with 6 bases between them. CDR3 length: 11 amino acids. For the CDR3, the DNA is TGTGCCAGCAGTGAAGGAGGAGAAGCTTTCTTT. Protein sequence: CASSEGGEAFF.

This clonotype was found a few times. The chain carries TRBV5-1 and TRBJ2-1, with D perhaps matching TRBD1 (6 bases). V was clipped by 1 base and J by 5 bases, with 10 bases between them. CDR1 and CDR2 from the germline V gene are SGHRS and YFSETQ. The CDR3 is 14 residues long. For the CDR3, the DNA is TGCGCCAGCAGCTTGTCAGGGGCTGACAATGAGCAGTTCTTC. This gives the protein CASSLSGADNEQFF.

The chain carries TRBV4-3 and TRBJ1-2; maybe TRBD1 (5 bases). This CDR3 is built from 15 residues. V was shortened by 0 bases and J by 6 bases, with 14 bases between the two germline ends. Germline V gives CDR1 LGHNA, CDR2 YSLEER. For the CDR3, the DNA is TGCGCCAGCAGCCAAGATTCGCATAGGGGCGATGGCTACACCTTC. This encodes CASSQDSHRGDGYTF.

The chain is built from TRBV15 and TRBJ1-4; D is unresolved. The V end lost 0 bases, the J end lost 4 bases, and 15 bases lay between the germline ends. The germline gives CDR1 LNHNV, CDR2 YYDKDF (reference sequence). This CDR3 contains 17 residues. CDR3 in DNA: TGTGCCACCAGCAGAGAATCAGCGAGACAAATTAATGAAAAACTGTTTTTT. Protein: CATSRESARQINEKLFF.

The table lists this clonotype with a few counts. This chain uses TRBV7-2 with TRBJ2-2; D gene unclear. Trimming pared 5 bases from V and 2 bases from J, leaving 9 bases between. The CDR3 spans 14 residues. Germline CDR1 is SGHTA and CDR2 is FQGNSA. CDR3 in amino acids: CASSPPPNTGELFF. The DNA for the CDR3 is TGTGCCAGCAGCCCCCCCCCTAACACCGGGGAGCTGTTTTTT. Full variable domain (remainder filled in from reference TRBV7-2 and TRBJ2-2): GAGVSQSPSNKVTEKGKDVELRCDPISGHTALYWYRQSLGQGLEFLIYFQGNSAPDKSGLPSDRFSAERTGGSVSTLTIQRTQQEDSAVYLCASSPPPNTGELFFGEGSRLTVL.

This clonotype was recorded at least ten times. CDR3 in amino acids: CASSLGHFSGANVLTF. The CDR3, as DNA: TGTGCCAGCAGCTTAGGACATTTCTCTGGGGCCAACGTCCTGACTTTC. This chain uses TRBV7-2 with TRBJ2-6; D is ambiguous. CDR1 and CDR2 (germline): SGHTA, FQGNSA. V lost 1 base and J 0 bases, leaving 7 bases between the germline ends. The CDR3 extends over 16 amino acids.

In its sample, this clonotype was seen a few times. The rearrangement joins TRBV6-5 to TRBJ2-5; D tentatively reads TRBD1 or TRBD2 (6 bases each). Germline V lookup: CDR1 MNHEY, CDR2 SVGAGI. V dropped 1 base and J dropped 5 bases, with 11 bases sitting between them. The CDR3 spans 14 residues. CDR3 DNA sequence: TGTGCCAGCAGTTACTACGGAGGGGGTGAGACCCAGTACTTC. Encoded protein: CASSYYGGGETQYF.

This clonotype came up a few times. This chain uses TRBV7-9 with TRBJ1-2; 8 bases align to TRBD1. CDR3 size: 11 residues. Germline CDR1 is SEHNR and CDR2 is FQNEAQ (reference sequence). The J segment lost 9 bases and the V segment lost 8 bases, leaving 5 bases of the junction unmatched. The CDR3 DNA reads as TGTGCCAGCGGACAGGGAGGGAGCTACACCTTC. Translated: CASGQGGSYTF.

V and J are TRBV13 and TRBJ2-1; no firm D call. V gave up 5 bases and J gave up 7 bases, with 9 bases separating them. This CDR3 has 12 residues. The V gene's germline CDR1 is PRHDT and CDR2 FYEKMQ (reference sequence). In DNA form, the CDR3 reads TGTGCCAGCAGCGCATTGGGAAATGAGCAGTTCTTC. Its translation is CASSALGNEQFF. The whole variable domain, remainder taken from reference TRBV13 and TRBJ2-1, is AAGVIQSPRHLIKEKRETATLKCYPIPRHDTVYWYQQGPGQDPQFLISFYEKMQSDKGSIPDRFSAQQFSDYHSELNMSSLELGDSALYFCASSALGNEQFFGPGTRLTVL.

The rearrangement joins TRBV7-2 to TRBJ2-1; 8 nucleotides align to TRBD1. CDR1 is SGHTA and CDR2 is FQGNSA in the germline V gene. V was clipped by 1 base and J by 4 bases; unmatched bases: 3. CDR3 length: 15 amino acids. The CDR3 DNA sequence: TGTGCCAGCAGCTTAGGGACAGGGATGTACAATGAGCAGTTCTTC. Amino acid sequence: CASSLGTGMYNEQFF. The full variable domain, rest sourced from reference TRBV7-2 and TRBJ2-1, is GAGVSQSPSNKVTEKGKDVELRCDPISGHTALYWYRQSLGQGLEFLIYFQGNSAPDKSGLPSDRFSAERTGGSVSTLTIQRTQQEDSAVYLCASSLGTGMYNEQFFGPGTRLTVL.

This chain links TRBV6-2 or TRBV6-3 with TRBJ1-5; D ambiguous. V lost 0 bases to trimming and J lost 2 bases, with 17 bases between them. Germline V CDR1 and CDR2: MNHEY, SVGEGT. The CDR3 is made up of 18 amino acids. CDR3 DNA sequence: TGTGCCAGCAGTTACTCGAGGAGTAGGGTCATCGGCAATCAGCCCCAGCATTTT. Translated: CASSYSRSRVIGNQPQHF.

V and J are TRBV7-2 and TRBJ2-7, with TRBD2 matching over 10 bases. This CDR3 has 15 amino acids. In germline, CDR1 is SGHTA, CDR2 FQGNSA. V dropped 5 bases and J dropped 2; count of bases not matched to a gene: 6. CDR3 in amino acids: CASSPRTSGPYEQYF. Written as DNA, the CDR3 is TGTGCCAGCAGCCCAAGGACTAGCGGCCCCTACGAGCAGTACTTC.

In its sample, this clonotype was seen a few times. This chain connects TRBV7-3 to TRBJ2-1; 16 bases are a match to TRBD2. Germline loops: CDR1 SGHTA, CDR2 FQGTGA. The CDR3 is made up of 16 amino acids. Trimming removed 4 bases from V and 9 bases from J; junction bases left unmatched: 6. DNA for the CDR3: TGTGCCAGCAGCTCCTCCGGGACTAGCGGGGGGGGTGAGCAGTTCTTC. It is translated as CASSSSGTSGGGEQFF.

The chain uses TRBV7-3 and TRBJ2-6; D is unresolved. The CDR3 spans 16 residues. Germline V gene data show CDR1 as SGHTA and CDR2 as FQGTGA. The V and J ends lost 5 bases and 1 base respectively, with 12 bases between them. The CDR3 reads CASSPYLGSGANVLTF. CDR3 coding DNA: TGTGCCAGCAGCCCTTACCTGGGGTCTGGGGCCAACGTCCTGACTTTC. The whole variable domain, filled in from reference TRBV7-3 and TRBJ2-6, reads GAGVSQTPSNKVTEKGKYVELRCDPISGHTALYWYRQSLGQGPEFLIYFQGTGAADDSGLPNDRFFAVRPEGSVSTLKIQRTERGDSAVYLCASSPYLGSGANVLTFGAGSRLTVL.

V usage is TRBV9 and J usage is TRBJ2-2; 12 bases are a match to TRBD1. The V and J ends lost 4 bases and 6 bases, in that order; junction bases with no gene match: 7. The germline CDR1 and CDR2 sequences are SGDLS and YYNGEE. The CDR3 is 16 amino acids. CDR3 sequence reads: CASSLRGQGAPGELFF. CDR3 bases: TGTGCCAGCAGCCTAAGGGGACAGGGGGCGCCCGGGGAGCTGTTTTTT.

V is TRBV30 and J is TRBJ2-1, with D possibly being TRBD1 (5 bases). Between the trimmed V and J ends, which lost 3 bases and 0 bases, there was a span of 15 bases. From germline, CDR1 is GTSNPN and CDR2 SVGIG (reference sequence). The CDR3 runs 16 residues. Here the CDR3 reads CAWSGGWGSSYNEQFF. DNA of the CDR3: TGTGCCTGGAGCGGTGGGTGGGGCAGCTCCTACAATGAGCAGTTCTTC.

This sequence joins TRBV6-5 and TRBJ1-3; no reliable D call. V lost 0 bases and J 0 bases, leaving 12 bases between the germline ends. CDR1 and CDR2 (germline): MNHEY, SVGAGI. The CDR3 is 17 residues long. The CDR3 bases are TGTGCCAGCAGTTACTCGAGCGCGAGAGACTCTGGAAACACCATATATTTT. Translating gives CASSYSSARDSGNTIYF.

In its sample, this clonotype was seen a few times. The J gene is TRBJ2-3, the V gene TRBV19; D may be TRBD1 or TRBD2 (5 bases each). Trimming pared 5 bases from V and 7 bases from J, leaving 13 bases between. The CDR3 contains 13 residues. In germline, CDR1 is LNHDA, CDR2 SQIVND (reference sequence). The CDR3 sequence: CASSPREGYTQYF. DNA of the CDR3: TGTGCCAGTAGTCCTCGCGAGGGGTATACGCAGTATTTT.